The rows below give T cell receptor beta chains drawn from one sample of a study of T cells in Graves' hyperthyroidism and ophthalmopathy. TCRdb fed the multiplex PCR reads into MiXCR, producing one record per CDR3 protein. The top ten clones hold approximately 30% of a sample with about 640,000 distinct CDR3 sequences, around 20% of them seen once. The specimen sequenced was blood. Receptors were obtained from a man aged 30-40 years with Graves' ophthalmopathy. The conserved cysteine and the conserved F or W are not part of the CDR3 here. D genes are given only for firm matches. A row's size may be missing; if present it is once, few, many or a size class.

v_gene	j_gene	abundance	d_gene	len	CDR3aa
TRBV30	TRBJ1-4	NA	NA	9	AWSENEKLF
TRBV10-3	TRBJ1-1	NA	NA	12	AISERRPNTEAF
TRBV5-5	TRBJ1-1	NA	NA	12	ASSRTDLNTEAF
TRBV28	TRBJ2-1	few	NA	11	ASRPWGGNEQF
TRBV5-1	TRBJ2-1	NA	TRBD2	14	ASSLETSGSRGEQF
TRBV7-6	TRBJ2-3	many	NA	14	ASSLGHHTSTDTQY
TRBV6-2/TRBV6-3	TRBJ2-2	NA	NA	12	ASKGTGDTGELF
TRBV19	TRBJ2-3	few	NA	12	ASSISSATDTQY
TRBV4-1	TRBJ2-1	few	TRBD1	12	ASRDRGPYNEQF
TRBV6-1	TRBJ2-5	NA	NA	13	ASSEGGQGQETQY
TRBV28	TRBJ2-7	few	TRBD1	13	ASSQAGTGHYEQY
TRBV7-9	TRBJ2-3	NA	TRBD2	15	ASSLSGRDPGTDTQY
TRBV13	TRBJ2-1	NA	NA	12	ASSTRTVYNEQF
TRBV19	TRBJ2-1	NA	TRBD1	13	ASQTSGTGYNEQF
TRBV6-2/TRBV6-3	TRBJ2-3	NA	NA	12	ASSYSTVADTQY
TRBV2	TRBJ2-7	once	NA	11	ASSEWRGYEQY
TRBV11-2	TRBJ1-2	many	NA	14	ASSLNFRGAFYGYT
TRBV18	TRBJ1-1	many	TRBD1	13	ASSPTMTGQGEAF
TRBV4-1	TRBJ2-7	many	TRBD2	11	ASSQGLADEQY
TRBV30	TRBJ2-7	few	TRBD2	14	AWSEAPLAGSYEQY
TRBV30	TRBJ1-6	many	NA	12	AWWRDVGDSPLH
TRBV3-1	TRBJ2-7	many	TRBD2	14	ASSRTSGRASYEQY
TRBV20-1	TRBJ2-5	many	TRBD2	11	SAPRDYRETQY
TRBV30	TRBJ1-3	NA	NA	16	AWSVKLANQGSGNTIY
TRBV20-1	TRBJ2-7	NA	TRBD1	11	SAPGTVFYEQY
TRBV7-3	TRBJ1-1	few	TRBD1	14	ASSLTSRTGMIEAF
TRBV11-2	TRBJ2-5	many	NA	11	ASSWGLGETQY
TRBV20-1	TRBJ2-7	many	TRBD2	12	SAREKREIPEQY
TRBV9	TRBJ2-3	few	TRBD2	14	ASSARAGGGTDTQY
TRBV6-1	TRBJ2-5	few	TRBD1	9	ASRMNRGKY
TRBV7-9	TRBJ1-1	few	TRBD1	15	ASSYNPSTGENTEAF
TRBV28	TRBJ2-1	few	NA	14	ASSPEIRTYIDEQF
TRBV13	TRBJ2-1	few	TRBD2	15	ASTDRGESSHYNEQF
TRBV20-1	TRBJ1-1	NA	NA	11	SASPGYNTEAF
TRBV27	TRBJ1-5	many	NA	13	ASSPRTNSNQPQH
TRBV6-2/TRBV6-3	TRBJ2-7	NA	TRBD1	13	ASSGEKTGSYEQY
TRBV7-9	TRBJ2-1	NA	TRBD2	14	ASSSRLADSVNGQF
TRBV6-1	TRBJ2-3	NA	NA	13	ASGGGWGGTDTQY
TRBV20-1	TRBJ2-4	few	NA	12	SAGRVRKKNIQY
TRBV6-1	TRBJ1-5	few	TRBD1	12	ASSTETGNQPQH
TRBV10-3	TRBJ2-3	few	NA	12	AITTGQRTDTQY
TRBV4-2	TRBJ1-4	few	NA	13	ASSQGDRRNEKLF
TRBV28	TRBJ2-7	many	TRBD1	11	ASKTGASYEQY